This TCR beta chain was captured by sequencing in a study of blood T cell repertoires in COVID-19. The data were produced by immunoSEQ multiplex PCR, yet TCRdb's version contains in-frame clones alone and is incomplete. Of 150,000 to 200,000 clones listed, about 87% are singletons. The germline V gene has CDR1 LNHDA and CDR2 SQIVND (reference sequence). The V gene end was trimmed by 5 bases and the J gene end by 5 bases; junction bases not matched to a gene: 8. The CDR3 runs 14 residues. The receptor was derived from a man aged 35 to 55 with active or convalescent COVID-19. V gene TRBV19 combines with J gene TRBJ1-2; TRBD1 matches 7 bases. Sequencing input: peripheral blood. CDR3 sequence (DNA): TGTGCCAGTAGTCTCAGACAGGGACCTTATGGCTACACCTTC. Its translation is CASSLRQGPYGYTF. Using reference TRBV19 and TRBJ1-2 for the parts outside the CDR3, the full variable domain is DGGITQSPKYLFRKEGQNVTLSCEQNLNHDAMYWYRQDPGQGLRLIYYSQIVNDFQKGDIAEGYSVSREKKESFPLTVTSAQKNPTAFYLCASSLRQGPYGYTFGSGTRLTVV.